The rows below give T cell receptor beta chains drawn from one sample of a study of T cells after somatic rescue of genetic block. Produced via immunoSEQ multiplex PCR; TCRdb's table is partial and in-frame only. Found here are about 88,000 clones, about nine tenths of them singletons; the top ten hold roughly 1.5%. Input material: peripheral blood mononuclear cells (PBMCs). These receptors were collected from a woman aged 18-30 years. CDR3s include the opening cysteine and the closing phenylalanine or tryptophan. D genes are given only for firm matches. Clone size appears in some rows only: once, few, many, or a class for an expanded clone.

CDR3nt: TGTGCCAGTATTTCCTTTGAGGGGGCGACTGAAGCTTTCTTT
CDR3aa: CASISFEGATEAFF
abundance: NA
d_gene: TRBD1
v_gene: TRBV19
j_gene: TRBJ1-1

CDR3nt: TGTGCCAGCAGCTCCGGGACGGTGGGCGAAAAACTGTTTTTT
CDR3aa: CASSSGTVGEKLFF
abundance: NA
d_gene: NA
v_gene: TRBV19
j_gene: TRBJ1-4

CDR3nt: TGTGCCAGCGGACAGGGACAGGGTAACACTGAAGCTTTCTTT
CDR3aa: CASGQGQGNTEAFF
abundance: NA
d_gene: TRBD1
v_gene: TRBV27
j_gene: TRBJ1-1

CDR3nt: TGTGCCAGTAGTATACTGTCAGGAGCGGCCATATATTTT
CDR3aa: CASSILSGAAIYF
abundance: NA
d_gene: NA
v_gene: TRBV19
j_gene: TRBJ1-3

CDR3nt: TGTGCCAGCAGAATCCCGTCGGGACAGGGTCCCTCTGGGGCCAACGTCCTGACTTTC
CDR3aa: CASRIPSGQGPSGANVLTF
abundance: NA
d_gene: TRBD1
v_gene: TRBV7-9
j_gene: TRBJ2-6

CDR3nt: TGCAGCGTTGGCGACGGAAGCTCCTACAATGAGCAGTTCTTC
CDR3aa: CSVGDGSSYNEQFF
abundance: NA
d_gene: NA
v_gene: TRBV29-1
j_gene: TRBJ2-1

CDR3nt: TGTGCCAGCAGCCCCAATTGGGGGGACTTTAACTATGGCTACACCTTC
CDR3aa: CASSPNWGDFNYGYTF
abundance: NA
d_gene: NA
v_gene: TRBV4-2
j_gene: TRBJ1-2

CDR3nt: TGTGCCAGTAGTATAGGGGGAGGACAGGGAGCCACTGAAGCTTTCTTT
CDR3aa: CASSIGGGQGATEAFF
abundance: once
d_gene: TRBD1
v_gene: TRBV19
j_gene: TRBJ1-1

CDR3nt: TGTGCCAGCAGTTTTGAGGTAGGCAATCAGCCCCAGCATTTT
CDR3aa: CASSFEVGNQPQHF
abundance: NA
d_gene: NA
v_gene: TRBV28
j_gene: TRBJ1-5

CDR3nt: TGTGCCAGCAGTGCTACAGGGGGCGCGGCTGAAGCTTTCTTT
CDR3aa: CASSATGGAAEAFF
abundance: NA
d_gene: TRBD1
v_gene: TRBV9
j_gene: TRBJ1-1

CDR3nt: TGTGCCAGCAGCCAAGGGGAAGGTCAGCCCCAGCATTTT
CDR3aa: CASSQGEGQPQHF
abundance: once
d_gene: NA
v_gene: TRBV4-2
j_gene: TRBJ1-5

CDR3nt: TGTGCCAGCAGGGCCTCGAGGAGGAACACTGAAGCTTTCTTT
CDR3aa: CASRASRRNTEAFF
abundance: NA
d_gene: NA
v_gene: TRBV2
j_gene: TRBJ1-1

CDR3nt: TGCGCCAGCAGCTTGAGCACCTCCGACACCGGGGAGCTGTTTTTT
CDR3aa: CASSLSTSDTGELFF
abundance: once
d_gene: NA
v_gene: TRBV5-1
j_gene: TRBJ2-2

CDR3nt: TGTGCCAGCAGTATATCCTCGACCTTTCGAGCCAAGCAGTACTTC
CDR3aa: CASSISSTFRAKQYF
abundance: once
d_gene: NA
v_gene: TRBV6-1
j_gene: TRBJ2-7

CDR3nt: TGTGCCAGCAGCGAACAACAGGGGCGGGTGCATCAGCCCCAGCATTTT
CDR3aa: CASSEQQGRVHQPQHF
abundance: NA
d_gene: TRBD1
v_gene: TRBV25-1
j_gene: TRBJ1-5

CDR3nt: TGCGCCAGCGGCGCGAACAGGGGGAGTAACGAGCAGTACTTC
CDR3aa: CASGANRGSNEQYF
abundance: NA
d_gene: TRBD1
v_gene: TRBV4-3
j_gene: TRBJ2-7

CDR3nt: TGTGCCAGTAGTTTCGCGGAAGATCAGCCCCAGCATTTT
CDR3aa: CASSFAEDQPQHF
abundance: NA
d_gene: NA
v_gene: TRBV19
j_gene: TRBJ1-5

CDR3nt: TGTGCCAGCAGCCCCCTTGTCCAGTCTTACGAGCAGTACTTC
CDR3aa: CASSPLVQSYEQYF
abundance: NA
d_gene: NA
v_gene: TRBV28
j_gene: TRBJ2-7

CDR3nt: TGTGCCAGCAGTCCTACCCCCCCCGGAGTTTATGGCTACACCTTC
CDR3aa: CASSPTPPGVYGYTF
abundance: NA
d_gene: NA
v_gene: TRBV27
j_gene: TRBJ1-2

CDR3nt: TGTGCCAGCTCACCACGAGGCGGGAACGGCGTCGGGAATTCACCCCTCCACTTT
CDR3aa: CASSPRGGNGVGNSPLHF
abundance: once
d_gene: NA
v_gene: TRBV18
j_gene: TRBJ1-6

CDR3nt: TGTGCCAGTATGAACAGGAACACTGAAGCTTTCTTT
CDR3aa: CASMNRNTEAFF
abundance: NA
d_gene: NA
v_gene: TRBV19
j_gene: TRBJ1-1

CDR3nt: TGTGCCAGCTCCGGACAGCACCCGGACGAGCAGTACTTC
CDR3aa: CASSGQHPDEQYF
abundance: NA
d_gene: NA
v_gene: TRBV7-9
j_gene: TRBJ2-7

CDR3nt: TGTGCCAGCAGCTTAGAATTATTTCCCCAAGAGACCCAGTACTTC
CDR3aa: CASSLELFPQETQYF
abundance: NA
d_gene: NA
v_gene: TRBV7-2
j_gene: TRBJ2-5

CDR3nt: TGTGCCAGCAGTGTTCAGGGGGCCAACACTGAAGCTTTCTTT
CDR3aa: CASSVQGANTEAFF
abundance: few
d_gene: TRBD1
v_gene: TRBV2
j_gene: TRBJ1-1

CDR3nt: TGTGCCAGCAGTTTCTGGCAGGGCTATGGCTACACCTTC
CDR3aa: CASSFWQGYGYTF
abundance: NA
d_gene: NA
v_gene: TRBV28
j_gene: TRBJ1-2

CDR3nt: TGCAGCGTTGTCGAAGGGGACCAGCCCCAGCATTTT
CDR3aa: CSVVEGDQPQHF
abundance: NA
d_gene: NA
v_gene: TRBV29-1
j_gene: TRBJ1-5

CDR3nt: TGTGCCAGCAGCCTCACCGGTCATATCGGCTACAATGAGCAGTTCTTC
CDR3aa: CASSLTGHIGYNEQFF
abundance: NA
d_gene: NA
v_gene: TRBV9
j_gene: TRBJ2-1

CDR3nt: TGTGCCAGCAGCCCCGAGGGATCAGAGGGGTACGAGCAGTACTTC
CDR3aa: CASSPEGSEGYEQYF
abundance: NA
d_gene: NA
v_gene: TRBV13
j_gene: TRBJ2-7

CDR3nt: TGTGCCAGCAGCACAGCAGCCCGTAATGGAAACACCATATATTTT
CDR3aa: CASSTAARNGNTIYF
abundance: NA
d_gene: NA
v_gene: TRBV9
j_gene: TRBJ1-3

CDR3nt: TGTGCCCCCGGGACAGGGGTACGCGAGCAGTACTTC
CDR3aa: CAPGTGVREQYF
abundance: NA
d_gene: TRBD1
v_gene: TRBV2
j_gene: TRBJ2-7

CDR3nt: TGTGCCAGCAGCCCAACGACCGGACTTCCTTATGGCTACACCTTC
CDR3aa: CASSPTTGLPYGYTF
abundance: NA
d_gene: NA
v_gene: TRBV9
j_gene: TRBJ1-2

CDR3nt: TGTGCCAGCAGTTCCCCCCTGGTTACCGAGCAGTACTTC
CDR3aa: CASSSPLVTEQYF
abundance: once
d_gene: NA
v_gene: TRBV28
j_gene: TRBJ2-7

CDR3nt: TGTGCCAGCAGCAAAGGGACTAGCGGACAAGAGACCCAGTACTTC
CDR3aa: CASSKGTSGQETQYF
abundance: NA
d_gene: TRBD2
v_gene: TRBV9
j_gene: TRBJ2-5

CDR3nt: TGTGCCAGCAGCTTACGACAGGGTTACAATGAGCAGTTCTTC
CDR3aa: CASSLRQGYNEQFF
abundance: NA
d_gene: TRBD1
v_gene: TRBV5-5
j_gene: TRBJ2-1

CDR3nt: TGCAGTGCTAGTGGTGAAGCTTTCTTT
CDR3aa: CSASGEAFF
abundance: NA
d_gene: NA
v_gene: TRBV20-1
j_gene: TRBJ1-1

CDR3nt: TGCAGCGTTGAGTCGGTAGCGGGATTAAGGGGAGATACGCAGTATTTT
CDR3aa: CSVESVAGLRGDTQYF
abundance: NA
d_gene: TRBD2
v_gene: TRBV29-1
j_gene: TRBJ2-3

CDR3nt: TGCGCCAGCAGTCTGGACGGCAAGAACACTGAAGCTTTCTTT
CDR3aa: CASSLDGKNTEAFF
abundance: few
d_gene: NA
v_gene: TRBV5-1
j_gene: TRBJ1-1

CDR3nt: TGTGCCAGCAGTTACCCGGGCGGGAGGGAGCAGTACTTC
CDR3aa: CASSYPGGREQYF
abundance: NA
d_gene: TRBD2
v_gene: TRBV6-5
j_gene: TRBJ2-7

CDR3nt: TGTGCCAGCAGCGTGGGGACAGTCTCTGGAAACACCATATATTTT
CDR3aa: CASSVGTVSGNTIYF
abundance: NA
d_gene: TRBD1
v_gene: TRBV9
j_gene: TRBJ1-3

CDR3nt: TGTGCCAGCAGCTTTCCCTCCACCTACGAGCAGTACTTC
CDR3aa: CASSFPSTYEQYF
abundance: once
d_gene: NA
v_gene: TRBV11-2
j_gene: TRBJ2-7

CDR3nt: TGTGCCAGCAGCCAAGATGAGGGTGGAAACACCTTC
CDR3aa: CASSQDEGGNTF
abundance: NA
d_gene: NA
v_gene: TRBV14
j_gene: TRBJ1-2

CDR3nt: TGTGCCAGCAGTGAGGTAGGCACCCCACCACCAGATACGCAGTATTTT
CDR3aa: CASSEVGTPPPDTQYF
abundance: NA
d_gene: NA
v_gene: TRBV6-1
j_gene: TRBJ2-3

CDR3nt: TGTGCCAGCAGTGAAGTCGAGCAGTACTTC
CDR3aa: CASSEVEQYF
abundance: NA
d_gene: NA
v_gene: TRBV2
j_gene: TRBJ2-7

CDR3nt: TGTGCCAGTAGTGGAGGGAGGGGCGCGGCAACCGGGGAGCTGTTTTTT
CDR3aa: CASSGGRGAATGELFF
abundance: few
d_gene: TRBD2
v_gene: TRBV19
j_gene: TRBJ2-2

CDR3nt: TGTGCCAGTAGTAGGGAAGGGGCGAACACCGGGGAGCTGTTTTTT
CDR3aa: CASSREGANTGELFF
abundance: NA
d_gene: NA
v_gene: TRBV19
j_gene: TRBJ2-2

CDR3nt: TGTGCCAGCAGCTTAGTAGGGGGACAGGGGTACACTGAAGCTTTCTTT
CDR3aa: CASSLVGGQGYTEAFF
abundance: NA
d_gene: TRBD1
v_gene: TRBV7-2
j_gene: TRBJ1-1

CDR3nt: TGTGCCAGTCAGGGGTCTAGCGGGGACTACAATGAGCAGTTCTTC
CDR3aa: CASQGSSGDYNEQFF
abundance: NA
d_gene: TRBD2
v_gene: TRBV2
j_gene: TRBJ2-1

CDR3nt: TGTGCTAGTGGTTTGCTCCCGGGACAGGGGATTGGCTACACCTTC
CDR3aa: CASGLLPGQGIGYTF
abundance: NA
d_gene: TRBD1
v_gene: TRBV12-5
j_gene: TRBJ1-2

CDR3nt: TGTGCCAGCCTGGACATTGCCTACGAGCAGTACTTC
CDR3aa: CASLDIAYEQYF
abundance: NA
d_gene: NA
v_gene: TRBV2
j_gene: TRBJ2-7

CDR3nt: TGTGCCATTAGCGTTCACCCGAACACCGGGGAGCTGTTTTTT
CDR3aa: CAISVHPNTGELFF
abundance: NA
d_gene: NA
v_gene: TRBV28
j_gene: TRBJ2-2

CDR3nt: TGTGCCAGCAGCTTATCGGGTAGCGGGACGCCCCACGAGCAGTACTTC
CDR3aa: CASSLSGSGTPHEQYF
abundance: NA
d_gene: TRBD2
v_gene: TRBV7-8
j_gene: TRBJ2-7

CDR3nt: TGTGCCAGCAGCCAGGGAGATACGCAGTATTTT
CDR3aa: CASSQGDTQYF
abundance: NA
d_gene: NA
v_gene: TRBV7-3
j_gene: TRBJ2-3